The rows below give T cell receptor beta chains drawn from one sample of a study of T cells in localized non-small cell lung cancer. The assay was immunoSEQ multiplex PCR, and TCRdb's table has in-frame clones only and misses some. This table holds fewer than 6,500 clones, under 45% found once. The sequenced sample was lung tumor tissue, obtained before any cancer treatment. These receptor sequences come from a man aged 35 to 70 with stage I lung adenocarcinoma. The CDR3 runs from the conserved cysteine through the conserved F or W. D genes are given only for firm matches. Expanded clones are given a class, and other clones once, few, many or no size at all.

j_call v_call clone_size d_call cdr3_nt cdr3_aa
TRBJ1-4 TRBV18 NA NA TGTGCCAGCTCACCGGCTGGGGAAAAACTGTTTTTT CASSPAGEKLFF
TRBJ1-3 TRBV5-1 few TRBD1 TGCGCCAGCAGGCTGGACAGGGTGGCTGGAAACACCATATATTTT CASRLDRVAGNTIYF
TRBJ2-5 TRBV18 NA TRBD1 TGTGCCAGCTCGACGGGGACAGGGGCTCAAGAGACCCAGTACTTC CASSTGTGAQETQYF
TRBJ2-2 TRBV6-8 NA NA TGTGCCAGCAGTCCCCGACTCGTCACCGGGGAGCTGTTTTTT CASSPRLVTGELFF
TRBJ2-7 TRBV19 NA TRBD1 TGTGCCAGTATGGGACAGGGTAGCTACGAGCAGTACTTC CASMGQGSYEQYF
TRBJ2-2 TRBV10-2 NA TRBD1 TGCGCCAGCAGGACAGGGGGCATTACCGGGGAGCTGTTTTTT CASRTGGITGELFF
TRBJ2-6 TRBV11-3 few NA TGTGCCAGCAGCTTAGGGAACTCTGGGGCCAACGTCCTGACTTTC CASSLGNSGANVLTF
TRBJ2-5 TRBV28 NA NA TGTGCCAGCAGTTTTTCGGACAGAGAGACCCAGTACTTC CASSFSDRETQYF
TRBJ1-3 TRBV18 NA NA TGTGCCAGCTCACCAATTCAATCTGGAGGTTCTGGAAACACCATATATTTT CASSPIQSGGSGNTIYF
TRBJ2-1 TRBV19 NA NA TGTGCCAGTAGTACAAAACTAGGTTCCTACAATGAGCAGTTCTTC CASSTKLGSYNEQFF
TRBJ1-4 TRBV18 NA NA TGTGCCAGCTCACCACGGTCTATAGGGGTCGGCGAAAAACTGTTTTTT CASSPRSIGVGEKLFF
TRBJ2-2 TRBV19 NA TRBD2 TGTGCCAGTAGTAGGACTAGCGCGAACACCGGGGAGCTGTTTTTT CASSRTSANTGELFF
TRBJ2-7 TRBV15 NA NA TGTGCCACCAGCAGAGATGACGGGCACTTGGTACGTGAGCAGTACTTC CATSRDDGHLVREQYF
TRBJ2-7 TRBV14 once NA TGTGCCAGCAGCCAAGTTGGGCCAGGGGCCTACGAGCAGTACTTC CASSQVGPGAYEQYF
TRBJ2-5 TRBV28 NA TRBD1 TGTGCCAGCAGTTCCGGGACAGGAGAGGTAGAGACCCAGTACTTC CASSSGTGEVETQYF
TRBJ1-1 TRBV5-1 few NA TGCGCCAGCAGCTCCTCGGGGGTGGGCACTGAAGCTTTCTTT CASSSSGVGTEAFF
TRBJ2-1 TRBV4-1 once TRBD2 TGCGCCAGCAGCCAAGATATACTAGCGGGTAACAATGAGCAGTTCTTC CASSQDILAGNNEQFF
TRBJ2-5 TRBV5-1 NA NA TGCGCCAGCAGCTTGACAGCTCCCCAAGAGACCCAGTACTTC CASSLTAPQETQYF
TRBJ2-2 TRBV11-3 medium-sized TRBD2 TGTGCCAGCAGCTTAGTGGGAGGGTTCAACACCGGGGAGCTGTTTTTT CASSLVGGFNTGELFF
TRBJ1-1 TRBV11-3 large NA TGTGCCAGCAGCTCGTTACAGGGTGTGAACACTGAAGCTTTCTTT CASSSLQGVNTEAFF
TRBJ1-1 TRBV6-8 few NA TGTGCCAGCAACCGAGCTATGAACACTGAAGCTTTCTTT CASNRAMNTEAFF
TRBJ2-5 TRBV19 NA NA TGTGCCACCTCACCCGCCTTCGGCCCCGGGGAGACCCAGTACTTC CATSPAFGPGETQYF
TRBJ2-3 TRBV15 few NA TGTGCCACCAGGGAGGGACTTACCACAGATACGCAGTATTTT CATREGLTTDTQYF
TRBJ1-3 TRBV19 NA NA TGTGCCAGTAGTCACCCCAGGGATGGAAACACCATATATTTT CASSHPRDGNTIYF
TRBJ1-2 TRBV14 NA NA TGTGCCAGCAGCCAGAGTGTGTGGGATGGCTACACCTTC CASSQSVWDGYTF
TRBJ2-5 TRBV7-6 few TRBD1 TGTGCCAGCAGGCCTCAGGGGGCCGGGGAGACCCAGTACTTC CASRPQGAGETQYF
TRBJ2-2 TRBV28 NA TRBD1 TGTGCCAGCAGTTACCACCCAACAGGGGGCTCCGCCGGGGAGCTGTTTTTT CASSYHPTGGSAGELFF
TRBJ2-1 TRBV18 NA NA TGTGCCAGCTCACCACGGGCCAAATCCTACAATGAGCAGTTCTTC CASSPRAKSYNEQFF
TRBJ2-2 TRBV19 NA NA TGTGTCAGTAGCCCCCTTCGAGATACCGGGGAGCTGTTTTTT CVSSPLRDTGELFF
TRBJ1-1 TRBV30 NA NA TGTGCCTGGAGTCGGACACAGGGTGGGGGCACTGAAGCTTTCTTT CAWSRTQGGGTEAFF
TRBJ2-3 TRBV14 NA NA TGTGCCAGCAGCCTTCGGACTTTTTCTAGCACAGATACGCAGTATTTT CASSLRTFSSTDTQYF
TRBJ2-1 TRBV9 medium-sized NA TGTGCCAGCAGCCTCCGGGGTGGGGGCGCCTACAATGAGCAGTTCTTC CASSLRGGGAYNEQFF
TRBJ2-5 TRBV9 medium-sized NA TGTGCCAGCAGCGTGATGGGGGCCCAAGAGACCCAGTACTTC CASSVMGAQETQYF
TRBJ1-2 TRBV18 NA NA TGTGCCAGCTCACCAGCGGACGGTCTACAGGGCTACACCTTC CASSPADGLQGYTF
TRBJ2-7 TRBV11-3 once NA TGTGCCAGCAGCTCGGACGCAAAGTCCTACGAGCAGTACTTC CASSSDAKSYEQYF
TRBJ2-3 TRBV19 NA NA TGTGCCAGTACCTCCTCTAGAACAGATACGCAGTATTTT CASTSSRTDTQYF
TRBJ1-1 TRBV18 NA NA TGTGCCAGCTCACAGGGAGACACTGAAGCTTTCTTT CASSQGDTEAFF
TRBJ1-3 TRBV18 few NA TGTGCCAGCTCACACAGTTCCGGAAACACCATATATTTT CASSHSSGNTIYF
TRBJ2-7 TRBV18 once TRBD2 TGTGCCAGCTCACCACCGGGCGGGAGCTCCTACGAGCAGTACTTC CASSPPGGSSYEQYF
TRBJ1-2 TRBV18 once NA TGTGCCAGCTCACAGCCTAACTATGGCTACACCTTC CASSQPNYGYTF
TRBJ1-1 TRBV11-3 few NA TGTGCCAGCACCCAAGGGCAGGGAGGTTTTGGAACTGAAGCTTTCTTT CASTQGQGGFGTEAFF
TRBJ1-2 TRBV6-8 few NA TGTGCCATCAGAGCGAACGAGGTCGGCTATGGCTACACCTTC CAIRANEVGYGYTF
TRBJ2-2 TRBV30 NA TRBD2 TGTGCCTGGAGCCGAGGACTAGCGCGGGGCGGGGAGCTGTTTTTT CAWSRGLARGGELFF
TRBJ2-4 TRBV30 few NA TGTGCCTGGAGTGTAAAGGGGCTAAGCATTCAGTACTTC CAWSVKGLSIQYF
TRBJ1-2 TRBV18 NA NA TGTGCCAGCTCACCACCGACAGGAATCAACTATGGCTACACCTTC CASSPPTGINYGYTF
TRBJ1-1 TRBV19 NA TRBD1 TGTGCCATTCGACAGGGGATGAACACTGAAGCTTTCTTT CAIRQGMNTEAFF
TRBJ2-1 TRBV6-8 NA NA TGTGCCATCAATAAGAGGGGGGGAAACAATGAGCAGTTCTTC CAINKRGGNNEQFF
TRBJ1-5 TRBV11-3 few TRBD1 TGTGCCAGCAGCTTATTACAGGGGAATCAGCCCCAGCATTTT CASSLLQGNQPQHF
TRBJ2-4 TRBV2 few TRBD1 TGTGCCAGCAGTTCGGACAGGCTCCAGAGAAACATTCAGTACTTC CASSSDRLQRNIQYF
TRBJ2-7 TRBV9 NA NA TGTGCCAGCATGAAGTTAACAGGGTCCTACGAGCAGTACTTC CASMKLTGSYEQYF
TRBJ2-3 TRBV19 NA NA TGTGCCAGTAGTCATGGATGGAGTCCTAGCACAGATACGCAGTATTTT CASSHGWSPSTDTQYF
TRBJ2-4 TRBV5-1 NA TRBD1 TGCGCCAGCAGCTTGGAAGGGTCCATGGGGACAGGGGCCAAAAACATTCAGTACTTC CASSLEGSMGTGAKNIQYF
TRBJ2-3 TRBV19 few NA TGTGCCAGCGCACGGGGGGCGCCCCGGATGGTTGGAGATACGCAGTATTTT CASARGAPRMVGDTQYF
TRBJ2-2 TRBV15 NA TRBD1 TGTGCCACCAGCAGATCGAACAGGGGCGGCGGGGAGCTGTTTTTT CATSRSNRGGGELFF
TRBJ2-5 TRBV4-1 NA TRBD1 TGCGCCAGCAGCCAAGCTTCCCCCAGGGGGCAGGAGACCCAGTACTTC CASSQASPRGQETQYF
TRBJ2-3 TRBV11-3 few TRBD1 TGTGCCAGCAGCTTACTTACACCCAGGGGGGATACGCAGTATTTT CASSLLTPRGDTQYF
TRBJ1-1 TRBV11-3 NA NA TGTGCCAGCAGCTCTTCCTCTCCACTGGCCAGGGGCGACACTGAAGCTTTCTTT CASSSSSPLARGDTEAFF
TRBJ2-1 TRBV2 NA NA TGTGCCAGCAGTGAAAGATTGGTCGGGGAGCAGTTCTTC CASSERLVGEQFF
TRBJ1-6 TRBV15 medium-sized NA TGTGCCACCAGCCGAGAAGACCCTACCAATAATTCACCCCTCCACTTT CATSREDPTNNSPLHF
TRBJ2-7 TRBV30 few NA TGTGCCTGGAGTACGACGGATTCTGGGTACGAGCAGTACTTC CAWSTTDSGYEQYF